Sequencing of this TCR beta chain was carried out in a study of PD-L1 blockade in urothelial cancer (dated by TCRdb to about 2017). Looking at the study overall: Every patient began therapy in about 2014 and was given atezolizumab 1,200 mg intravenously every 3 weeks. Pretreatment blood TCR-seq was available for about 27 patients, at least one posttreatment blood collection was obtained for around 25 patients, and tumor TCR-seq was available for around 25 patients. Pretreatment tumor samples, along with matched peripheral blood serially collected before and after atezolizumab treatment, were subjected to TCR sequencing. Eight or nine patients reached durable clinical benefit, while 20 patients did not. About nine tenths of the roughly 29 patients were identified as males with urothelial cancer of bladder origin, and a prior smoking history was reported by 18 of 29 patients. Whole exome sequencing and RNA sequencing of pretreatment tumors were performed alongside TCR sequencing in the same patients. Blood samples were analyzed 3 weeks after the start of treatment (second dose) and 6 weeks after the start of treatment. An ECOG performance status of 0 or 1 was recorded for the patients, and 0 to 3 prior chemotherapy regimens had been received by the patients. Somatic, immune and clinical correlates of response to PD-L1 blockade with atezolizumab in urothelial cancer were the focus of an exploratory multi-omic analysis. Blood samples gave median yields of about 140,000 T cells and 82,636 unique TCRs, along with a median clonality of roughly 0.08. Durable clinical benefit meant progression-free survival longer than 6 months, and TCR features were also tested against progression-free and overall survival. Study-level results and caveats: At 3 weeks after the start of treatment, tumor-associated TCR clones in peripheral blood had expanded more in patients with durable benefit (n ≈ 22, p = 0.022). Small sample size (n ≈ 30) and many exploratory analyses mean the results are intended to be hypothesis-generating. Improved progression-free and overall survival was found to be associated with pretreatment peripheral blood TCR clonality below the median.

Synthetic TCR analog templates were spiked into each PCR to estimate absolute template abundance from read counts. The immunoSEQ assay used bias-controlled V and J gene primers to amplify TCRbeta CDR3 regions from genomic DNA. Sequencing of rearranged TCRbeta segments was done at approximately 20X coverage. The authors' pipeline ran thus. Clustering was used to correct sequencing errors, and CDR3s were annotated against IMGT so that V, D and J genes could be assigned. Downstream analyses used only productive TCRbeta rearrangements, leaving out any out-of-frame or stop-codon sequences. Clonality was computed as one minus Shannon entropy normalized by the log of the number of unique productive sequences. Clones differing between time points or between blood and tumor were identified by Fisher's exact test with Benjamini-Hochberg correction at adjusted p below 0.01. Not all clones reach the TCRdb copy of this immuneACCESS table, which keeps in-frame sequences only. Checked studies attribute under half of the gap to unresolved V genes and leave the rest unexplained. V and J calls and clone size come straight from that table; D and trimming were deduced from the DNA. Present in this sample are tens of thousands of clones, around three quarters of which were seen just once. The top ten hold about 3% of the sample.

Comments on this clone: What antigen it recognizes has not been identified. The record has no base qualities; no much larger clone is one base away.

From cysteine to phenylalanine, the CDR3 is 17 amino acids long. Just the 51-base CDR3 DNA is kept, in frame starting at base 1. V is shortened by 0 bases, J by 9 bases, and the region joining them spans 18 bases. The germline V gene gives CDR1 as LGHNA and CDR2 as YSLEER. The time point label for this specimen denotes: peripheral blood 6 weeks after treatment start. The cohort comprised fewer than 35 patients with locally advanced or metastatic urothelial carcinoma treated at Memorial Sloan Kettering on a trial protocol. Peripheral blood mononuclear cells were collected pretreatment and during treatment, at between 1 and 8 total time points per patient. The Qiagen DNeasy Blood extraction kit was used to purify genomic DNA from total PBMCs and from tumor samples. PBMCs were collected pretreatment and during treatment, and were isolated and stored as previously described.

This chain is built from TRBV4-3 and TRBJ1-6; a confident D gene designation cannot be given. The specimen was PBMCs, collected around atezolizumab (anti-PD-L1) treatment. The sequence was collected from a man between 70 and 80 years old with urothelial cancer. At the DNA level, the sequence is TGCGCCAGCAGCCAAGATCACATCGGCCCAACTACTTCACCCCTCCACTTT. Translated, it reads CASSQDHIGPTTSPLHF.